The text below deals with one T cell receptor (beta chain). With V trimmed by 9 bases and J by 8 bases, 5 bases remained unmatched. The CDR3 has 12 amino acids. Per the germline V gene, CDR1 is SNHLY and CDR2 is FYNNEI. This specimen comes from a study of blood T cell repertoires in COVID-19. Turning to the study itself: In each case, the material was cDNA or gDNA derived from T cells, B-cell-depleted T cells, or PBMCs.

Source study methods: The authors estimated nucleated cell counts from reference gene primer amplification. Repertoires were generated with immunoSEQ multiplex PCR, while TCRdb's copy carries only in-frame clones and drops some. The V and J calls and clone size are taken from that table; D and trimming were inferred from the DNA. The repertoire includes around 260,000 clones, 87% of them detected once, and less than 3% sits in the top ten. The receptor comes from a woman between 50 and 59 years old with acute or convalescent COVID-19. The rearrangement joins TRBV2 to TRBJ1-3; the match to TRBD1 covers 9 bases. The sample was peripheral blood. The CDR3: CASVGQGYTIYF. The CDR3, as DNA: TGTGCCAGTGTGGGACAGGGCTACACCATATATTTT. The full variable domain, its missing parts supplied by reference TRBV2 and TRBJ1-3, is EPEVTQTPSHQVTQMGQEVILRCVPISNHLYFYWYRQILGQKVEFLVSFYNNEISEKSEIFDDQFSVERPDGSNFTLKIRSTKLEDSAMYFCASVGQGYTIYFGEGSWLTVV.